Shown below are 27 T cell receptor beta chains from a single sample sequenced in a study of long-term antiretroviral therapy in people with HIV. Running of the v3.0 immunoSEQ assay took place at survey level. Here immunoSEQ multiplex PCR was the method, and the copy in TCRdb shows in-frame clones only, minus some. The data contain some 30,000 clones, 95% to 98% of them singletons. The source material was unsorted PBMCs, sampled 7.6 years after starting antiretroviral therapy. The receptor set was obtained from a man aged 30-40 years with HIV.

The gene calls are TRBV6-5 and TRBJ1-6; D gene ambiguous. This CDR3 is 13 amino acids long. Per the germline V gene, CDR1 is MNHEY and CDR2 is SVGAGI. The V and J ends lost 2 bases and 5 bases respectively, with 4 bases between them. CDR3 sequence reads: CASSYRDNSPLHF. For the CDR3, the DNA is TGTGCCAGCAGTTACCGGGATAATTCACCCCTCCACTTT.

J is TRBJ2-6 and V is TRBV27; the D gene is possibly TRBD1 (6 bases). The V gene lost 7 bases and the J gene lost 3 bases, with 10 bases spanning the gap. The CDR3 runs to 14 residues. The germline V gene has CDR1 MNHEY and CDR2 SMNVEV (reference sequence). The CDR3 spells CASTAGVGANVLTF. The CDR3 nucleotides read TGTGCCAGCACCGCAGGGGTTGGGGCCAACGTCCTGACTTTC.

CDR3 DNA: TGCAGCGTAGCTAGCGGGGGAAGCACAGATACGCAGTATTTT. It is translated as CSVASGGSTDTQYF. The V gene is TRBV29-1, the J gene TRBJ2-3; 10 bases are a match to TRBD2. CDR3 size: 14 residues. With 6 bases clipped from V and 0 bases from J, the junction kept 3 bases outside the gene matches. CDR1 SQVTM and CDR2 ANQGSEA come from the germline V gene.

The chain couples TRBV6-1 to TRBJ1-4; D gene uncertain. V lost 5 bases and J lost 0, with 10 bases in between. Looked up from germline, CDR1 is MNHNS and CDR2 is SASEGT. This CDR3 comprises 15 residues. The CDR3 region is CASSRTAATNEKLFF. The CDR3 nucleotides are TGTGCCAGCAGTCGGACGGCTGCAACTAATGAAAAACTGTTTTTT.

The V call is TRBV7-9, the J call TRBJ2-5, with D perhaps matching TRBD1 (6 bases). CDR1 is SEHNR, CDR2 FQNEAQ, per germline (reference sequence). The V and J ends lost 3 bases and 4 bases respectively, with 24 bases between them. The CDR3 spans 18 residues. The CDR3 sequence is CASSFLGMAPGVGETQYF. The CDR3 nucleotides are TGTGCCAGCAGCTTCCTGGGAATGGCCCCAGGGGTAGGAGAGACCCAGTACTTC. The full variable domain, completed using reference TRBV7-9 and TRBJ2-5, is DTGVSQNPRHKITKRGQNVTFRCDPISEHNRLYWYRQTLGQGPEFLTYFQNEAQLEKSRLLSDRFSAERPKGSFSTLEIQRTEQGDSAMYLCASSFLGMAPGVGETQYFGPGTRLLVL.

This chain connects TRBV13 to TRBJ1-2, with 8 bases aligning to TRBD1. The V gene end was trimmed by 4 bases and the J gene end by 6 bases; junction bases not matched to a gene: 7. Germline V gene lookup returns CDR1 PRHDT and CDR2 FYEKMQ (reference sequence). The CDR3 runs 14 residues. CDR3 sequence reads: CASSSQQGGDGYTF. The CDR3 coding sequence is TGTGCCAGCAGCTCCCAACAGGGGGGGGATGGCTACACCTTC. The complete variable domain, with remaining parts taken from reference TRBV13 and TRBJ1-2, reads AAGVIQSPRHLIKEKRETATLKCYPIPRHDTVYWYQQGPGQDPQFLISFYEKMQSDKGSIPDRFSAQQFSDYHSELNMSSLELGDSALYFCASSSQQGGDGYTFGSGTRLTVV.

The chain links TRBV27 to TRBJ1-6; no reliable D call. Per germline, CDR1 MNHEY and CDR2 SMNVEV (reference sequence). The CDR3 runs 14 residues. Trimming cost V 8 bases and J 6 bases, with 14 bases left between them. The CDR3, as DNA: TGTGCCAGCGGCACCAGGTTATCTAATTCACCCCTCCACTTT. Translated: CASGTRLSNSPLHF.

The chain links TRBV5-6 to TRBJ2-3; no clear D. The CDR3 runs 16 residues. V was shortened by 3 bases and J by 1 base, with 15 bases between the two germline ends. Germline V gene data show CDR1 as SGHDT and CDR2 as YYEEEE. DNA for the CDR3: TGTGCCAGCAGCTCCGGTGGGCCCTCCCGCACAGATACGCAGTATTTT. Translating gives CASSSGGPSRTDTQYF.

This rearrangement joins TRBV7-8 to TRBJ1-3, with 10 bases lining up with TRBD1. The junction had 6 bases not matched to a gene; V was cut back by 7 bases and J by 0 bases. The CDR3 spans 16 residues. Germline-derived CDR1 and CDR2 are SGHVS and FQNEAQ. CDR3 DNA: TGTGCCAGCACCCGAGGACAGGGGGACTCTGGAAACACCATATATTTT. The encoded protein is CASTRGQGDSGNTIYF.

V is TRBV11-1 and J is TRBJ2-1; D is unclear. The germline gives CDR1 SGHAT, CDR2 FQDESV (reference sequence). V gave up 2 bases and J gave up 6 bases, with 14 bases separating them. The CDR3 is 15 residues long. DNA of the CDR3: TGTGCCAGCAGCTTACTCGGAGCGTTGGTCAATGAGCAGTTCTTC. It specifies CASSLLGALVNEQFF.

V usage is TRBV2 and J usage is TRBJ2-1, with D unresolved. CDR3 size: 15 residues. V was shortened by 2 bases and J by 8 bases, with 16 bases between the two germline ends. Germline V gives CDR1 SNHLY, CDR2 FYNNEI. CDR3: CASSETALNEDEQFF. The CDR3 nucleotides are TGTGCCAGCAGTGAAACGGCTCTCAACGAGGATGAGCAGTTCTTC.

The chain recombines TRBV10-1 with TRBJ1-1, with a possible D match to TRBD1 (5 bases). V was clipped by 6 bases and J by 1 base, with 9 bases between them. Germline-derived CDR1 and CDR2 are WNHNN and SYGVQD (reference sequence). CDR3 size: 13 residues. In DNA, the CDR3 is TGCGCCAGCAGAGGACAAGAGAACACTGAAGCTTTCTTT. As protein: CASRGQENTEAFF.

This rearrangement joins TRBV29-1 to TRBJ1-2; possible D gene TRBD1, 6 bases. CDR3 length: 12 residues. CDR1 and CDR2 (germline): SQVTM, ANQGSEA. V shed 6 bases and J shed 8 bases, with 16 bases lying between them. The CDR3 DNA reads as TGCAGCGTGGGGGGGCAGGGTTTCGGCTACACCTTC. Translated, it gives CSVGGQGFGYTF. Combining the CDR3 with reference TRBV29-1 and TRBJ1-2 gives the whole variable domain SAVISQKPSRDICQRGTSLTIQCQVDSQVTMMFWYRQQPGQSLTLIATANQGSEATYESGFVIDKFPISRPNLTFSTLTVSNMSPEDSSIYLCSVGGQGFGYTFGSGTRLTVV.

The chain links TRBV29-1 to TRBJ2-5, with 7 bases identical to TRBD1. After removal of 6 bases from V and 5 bases from J, the junction contained 6 bases not matched to a gene. In germline, CDR1 is SQVTM, CDR2 ANQGSEA. The CDR3 sequence is 12 residues long. CDR3 nucleotides: TGCAGCGTCAAACAGGGGATCGAGACCCAGTACTTC. Amino acids: CSVKQGIETQYF.

The chain uses TRBV7-2 and TRBJ1-3; D not certain. This CDR3 is built from 16 residues. Germline V CDR1 and CDR2: SGHTA, FQGNSA. Trimming stripped 5 bases from V and 0 bases from J, with 14 bases between. CDR3 sequence: CASSPPGINSGNTIYF. The CDR3 DNA is TGTGCCAGCAGCCCACCCGGTATAAACTCTGGAAACACCATATATTTT.

CDR3 sequence: CAAGGQGTYEQYF. CDR3 nucleotides: TGTGCCGCGGGCGGACAGGGAACCTACGAGCAGTACTTC. The V gene is TRBV10-3, the J gene TRBJ2-7; 8 positions agree with TRBD1. V lost 11 bases, J lost 2 bases, and 8 bases stayed unmatched. The germline V gene has CDR1 ENHRY and CDR2 SYGVKD. The CDR3 consists of 13 residues.

This chain connects TRBV4-1 to TRBJ2-7; 7 bases align to TRBD2. After removal of 0 bases from V and 2 bases from J, the junction contained 4 bases not matched to a gene. This CDR3 region has 15 residues. The germline gives CDR1 MGHRA, CDR2 YSYEKL. The CDR3 region has the DNA TGCGCCAGCAGCCAAGAGGGGGGAGGGACCTACGAGCAGTACTTC. This translates into CASSQEGGGTYEQYF.

The CDR3 region has the DNA TGCGCCAGCAGCCTTCCCCCGCGACAGGCCTCGGACGAGCAGTACTTC. Residues: CASSLPPRQASDEQYF. The V gene is TRBV5-1, the J gene TRBJ2-7; D might be TRBD1 (6 bases). Germline V gives CDR1 SGHRS, CDR2 YFSETQ. This CDR3 is 16 amino acids long. Trimming took 4 bases from V and 5 from J, leaving 22 bases between them.

The genes are TRBV6-1 and TRBJ1-5; D possibly corresponds to TRBD1 (5 bases). The CDR3 extends over 15 amino acids. CDR1 is MNHNS, CDR2 SASEGT, per germline. Trimming left V 6 bases short and J 0 bases short, with 12 bases between. The CDR3 sequence is CASRTARNSNQPQHF. For the CDR3, the DNA is TGTGCCAGCAGGACAGCCAGAAATAGCAATCAGCCCCAGCATTTT.

This chain connects TRBV13 to TRBJ2-7; TRBD2 aligns across 8 bases. CDR3 size: 14 residues. J was trimmed by 0 bases and V by 5 bases; bases with no gene match: 3. CDR1 is PRHDT and CDR2 is FYEKMQ in the germline V gene (reference sequence). CDR3: CASSQSGSSYEQYF. CDR3 nucleotide sequence: TGTGCCAGCAGCCAGAGCGGGAGCTCCTACGAGCAGTACTTC. Looking up the rest from reference TRBV13 and TRBJ2-7 gives the full variable domain: AAGVIQSPRHLIKEKRETATLKCYPIPRHDTVYWYQQGPGQDPQFLISFYEKMQSDKGSIPDRFSAQQFSDYHSELNMSSLELGDSALYFCASSQSGSSYEQYFGPGTRLTVT.

This rearrangement joins TRBV5-6 to TRBJ1-6; TRBD1 might be the D (5 bases). This CDR3 comprises 15 residues. V was trimmed by 0 bases and J by 8 bases, leaving 12 bases between them. Germline CDR1 and CDR2: SGHDT and YYEEEE. In DNA, the CDR3 is TGTGCCAGCAGCTTGGATCAGGGTATCGATTCACCCCTCCACTTT. As protein: CASSLDQGIDSPLHF.

V and J are TRBV6-1 and TRBJ2-7; D possibly uses TRBD1 or TRBD2 (6 bases each). The CDR3 totals 17 residues. V lost 4 bases and J lost 1, with 20 bases in between. CDR1 and CDR2 from the germline V gene are MNHNS and SASEGT. This CDR3 reads CASSADRWEVGSYEQYF. CDR3 nucleotide sequence: TGTGCCAGCAGTGCCGACAGGTGGGAGGTTGGGTCCTACGAGCAGTACTTC.

The chain joins TRBV6-5 to TRBJ1-4, with a weak D call TRBD1 (5 bases). Germline CDR1 and CDR2: MNHEY and SVGAGI. V was cut by 8 bases and J by 8 bases, with 15 bases left in between. This CDR3 has 13 amino acids. This CDR3 reads CASGQRELEKLFF. CDR3 DNA: TGTGCCAGCGGACAAAGGGAACTCGAAAAACTGTTTTTT.

V usage is TRBV2 and J usage is TRBJ2-7; D remains unclear. The CDR3 is 15 amino acids. V was clipped by 2 bases and J by 6 bases, with 17 bases between them. The germline V gene encodes CDR1 SNHLY and CDR2 FYNNEI. Here the CDR3 reads CASSEISNSLFEQYF. The DNA of the CDR3 is TGTGCCAGCAGTGAAATTTCCAATAGCCTTTTCGAGCAGTACTTC.

The chain links TRBV5-8 to TRBJ2-7; maybe TRBD1 (5 bases). This CDR3 is 13 amino acids long. Between the trimmed V and J ends, which lost 4 bases and 4 bases, there was a span of 12 bases. Per the germline V gene, CDR1 is SGHTS and CDR2 is YDEGEE. CDR3 in amino acids: CASSPEGAYEQYF. DNA for the CDR3: TGTGCCAGCAGCCCTGAAGGGGCATACGAGCAGTACTTC.

The chain recombines TRBV7-2 with TRBJ1-2, with unresolved D. The CDR3 has 13 amino acids. The V end was cut by 1 base, the J end by 8 bases, with 11 bases between. Germline V gene sequence: CDR1 SGHTA, CDR2 FQGNSA. This CDR3 reads CASSLERRWGYTF. The CDR3 coding sequence is TGTGCCAGCAGCTTAGAAAGGCGATGGGGCTACACCTTC.

J is TRBJ2-3 and V is TRBV4-3, with D unclear. This CDR3 spans 17 amino acids. V shed 0 bases and J shed 6 bases, with 19 bases lying between them. Germline values: CDR1 LGHNA, CDR2 YSLEER. The CDR3 reads CASSQERLGVGPDTQYF. As DNA, the CDR3 is TGCGCCAGCAGCCAAGAAAGGCTAGGCGTAGGCCCGGATACGCAGTATTTT.